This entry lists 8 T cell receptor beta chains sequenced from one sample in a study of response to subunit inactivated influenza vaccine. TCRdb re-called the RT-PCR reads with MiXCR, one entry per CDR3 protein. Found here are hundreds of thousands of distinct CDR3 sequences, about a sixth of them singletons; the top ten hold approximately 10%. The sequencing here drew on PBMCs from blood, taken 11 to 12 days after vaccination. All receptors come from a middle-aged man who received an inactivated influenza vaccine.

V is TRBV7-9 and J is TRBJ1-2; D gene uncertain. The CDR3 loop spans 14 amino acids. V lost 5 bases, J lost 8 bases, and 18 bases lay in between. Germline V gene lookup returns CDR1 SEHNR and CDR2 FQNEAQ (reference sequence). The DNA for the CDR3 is TGTGCCAGCAGCGGGCAGGCACACAAGAGGGGCTACACCTTC. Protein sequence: CASSGQAHKRGYTF.

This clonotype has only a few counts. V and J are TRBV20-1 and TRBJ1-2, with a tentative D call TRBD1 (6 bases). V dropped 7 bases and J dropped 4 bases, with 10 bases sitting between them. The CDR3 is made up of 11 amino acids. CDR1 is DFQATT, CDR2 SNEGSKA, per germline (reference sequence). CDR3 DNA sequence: TGCAGTGTTGACAGGACCTATGGCTACACCTTC. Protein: CSVDRTYGYTF.

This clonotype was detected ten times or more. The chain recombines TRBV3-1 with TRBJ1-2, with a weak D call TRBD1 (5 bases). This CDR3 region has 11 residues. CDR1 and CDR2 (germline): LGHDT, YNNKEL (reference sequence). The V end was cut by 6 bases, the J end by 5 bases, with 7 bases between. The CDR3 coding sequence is TGTGCCAGCAGTCAGGGATATGGCTACACCTTC. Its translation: CASSQGYGYTF.

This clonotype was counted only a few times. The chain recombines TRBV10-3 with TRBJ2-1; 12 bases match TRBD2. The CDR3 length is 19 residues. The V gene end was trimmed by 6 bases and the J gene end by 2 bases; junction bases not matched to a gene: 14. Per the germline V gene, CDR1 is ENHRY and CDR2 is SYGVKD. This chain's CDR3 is CAISQRGLAGGPAYNEQFF. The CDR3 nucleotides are TGTGCCATCAGCCAAAGGGGGCTAGCGGGAGGGCCGGCCTACAATGAGCAGTTCTTC.

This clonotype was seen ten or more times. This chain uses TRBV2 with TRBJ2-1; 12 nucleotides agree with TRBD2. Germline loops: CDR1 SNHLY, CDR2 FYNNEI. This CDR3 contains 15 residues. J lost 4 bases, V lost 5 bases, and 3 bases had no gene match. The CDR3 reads CASSRLAGVYNEQFF. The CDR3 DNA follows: TGTGCCAGCAGTCGACTAGCGGGGGTATACAATGAGCAGTTCTTC. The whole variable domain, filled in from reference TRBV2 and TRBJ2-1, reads EPEVTQTPSHQVTQMGQEVILRCVPISNHLYFYWYRQILGQKVEFLVSFYNNEISEKSEIFDDQFSVERPDGSNFTLKIRSTKLEDSAMYFCASSRLAGVYNEQFFGPGTRLTVL.

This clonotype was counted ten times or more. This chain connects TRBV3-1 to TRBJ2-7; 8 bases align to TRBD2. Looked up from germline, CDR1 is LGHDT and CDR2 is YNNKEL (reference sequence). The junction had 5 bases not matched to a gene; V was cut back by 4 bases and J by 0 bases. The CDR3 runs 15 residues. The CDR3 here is CASSRLASYSYEQYF. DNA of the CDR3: TGTGCCAGCAGCCGACTAGCGAGCTACTCCTACGAGCAGTACTTC.

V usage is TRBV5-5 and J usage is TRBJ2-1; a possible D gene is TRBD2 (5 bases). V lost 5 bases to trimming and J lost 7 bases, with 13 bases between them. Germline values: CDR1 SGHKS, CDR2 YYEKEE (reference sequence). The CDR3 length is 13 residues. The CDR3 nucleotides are TGTGCCAGCAGTCCCGCGGGTCGGAATGAGCAGTTCTTC. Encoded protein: CASSPAGRNEQFF.

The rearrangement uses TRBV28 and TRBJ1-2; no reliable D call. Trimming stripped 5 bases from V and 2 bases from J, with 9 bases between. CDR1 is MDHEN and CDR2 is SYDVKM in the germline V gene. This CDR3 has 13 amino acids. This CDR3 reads CASSLPQNYGYTF. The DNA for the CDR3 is TGTGCCAGCAGTCTACCACAGAACTATGGCTACACCTTC.